This entry lists 10 T cell receptor beta chains sequenced from one sample in a study of blood T cell repertoires in COVID-19. Clones were read by immunoSEQ multiplex PCR, and TCRdb kept only the in-frame ones, dropping some. The sample comprises around 58,000 clones, more than 75% of which are singletons, and 10% rests with the top ten. The sample consisted of PBMCs or T cells enriched from blood (not recorded which). Receptors were obtained from a middle-aged woman who had recovered from COVID-19.

The V and J genes are TRBV19 and TRBJ1-5; TRBD1 matches at 12 bases. The CDR3 extends over 16 amino acids. V lost 5 bases and J lost 6; bases outside the gene matches: 8. Germline values: CDR1 LNHDA, CDR2 SQIVND (reference sequence). The CDR3 DNA reads as TGTGCCAGTAGTCACCCGGGACAGGGGGCGGGTCAGCCCCAGCATTTT. Encoded protein: CASSHPGQGAGQPQHF.

The chain is built from TRBV9 and TRBJ1-2, with 9 bases matching TRBD1. J gave up 1 base and V 3 bases, and 1 base lay outside the gene matches. CDR1 and CDR2 (germline): SGDLS, YYNGEE. This CDR3 has 14 amino acids. The CDR3 bases are TGTGCCAGCAGCGGGGGACAGGGTAACTATGGCTACACCTTC. Its translation: CASSGGQGNYGYTF.

This rearrangement joins TRBV10-2 to TRBJ1-5; 8 bases are a match to TRBD1. Per germline, CDR1 WSHSY and CDR2 SAAADI. V trimming: 7 bases; J trimming: 5 bases; junction bases outside the gene matches: 4. This CDR3 region has 13 residues. The CDR3, as DNA: TGCGCCAGCACGGACAGGGAGGATCAGCCCCAGCATTTT. Translation gives CASTDREDQPQHF.

This clone was detected only once. The gene calls are TRBV6-1 and TRBJ2-5; D is uncertain. CDR3 length equals 13 residues. Looked up from germline, CDR1 is MNHNS and CDR2 is SASEGT. Trimming shortened V by 0 bases and J by 3 bases, and 5 bases separated the two germline ends. The CDR3 reads CASSEAEKETQYF. CDR3 nucleotides: TGTGCCAGCAGTGAAGCGGAGAAAGAGACCCAGTACTTC.

The CDR3, as DNA: TGTGCCAGCTCACCTCCGGGACAGTACACTGAAGCTTTCTTT. Amino acid sequence: CASSPPGQYTEAFF. This chain connects TRBV18 to TRBJ1-1, with 7 positions matching TRBD1. V lost 3 bases to trimming and J lost 3 bases; unmatched junction nucleotides: 4. CDR3 length: 14 residues. Germline V gene lookup returns CDR1 KGHSH and CDR2 LQKENI.

The CDR3: CASSAALNPNTQYF. The CDR3 nucleotides are TGTGCCAGCAGCGCCGCCCTAAACCCCAATACGCAGTATTTT. The chain has TRBV7-2 and TRBJ2-3, with unresolved D. CDR3 length: 14 residues. V was trimmed by 5 bases and J by 7 bases, leaving 16 bases between them. CDR1 is SGHTA and CDR2 is FQGNSA in the germline V gene. The variable domain in full, completed from reference TRBV7-2 and TRBJ2-3, reads GAGVSQSPSNKVTEKGKDVELRCDPISGHTALYWYRQSLGQGLEFLIYFQGNSAPDKSGLPSDRFSAERTGGSVSTLTIQRTQQEDSAVYLCASSAALNPNTQYFGPGTRLTVL.

The chain employs TRBV19 and TRBJ2-5; 9 bases fit TRBD1. V shed 7 bases, J shed 4 bases, and the junction held 13 bases outside the gene matches. There are 16 residues in the CDR3. The germline gives CDR1 LNHDA, CDR2 SQIVND (reference sequence). The CDR3 here is CASTLTGTGWIETQYF. For the CDR3, the DNA is TGTGCCAGTACCCTGACCGGGACAGGGTGGATAGAGACCCAGTACTTC.

The V gene is TRBV5-1, the J gene TRBJ1-6; maybe TRBD1 (6 bases). The germline V gene encodes CDR1 SGHRS and CDR2 YFSETQ. The V and J ends lost 0 bases and 6 bases respectively, with 16 bases between them. The CDR3 extends over 17 amino acids. The CDR3 DNA sequence: TGCGCCAGCAGCTTGGAGCCCCCACAGGGTGGTAATTCACCCCTCCACTTT. It encodes CASSLEPPQGGNSPLHF.

The CDR3 loop reads CASSLSTSGQGETQYF. DNA for the CDR3: TGTGCCAGCAGCTTGTCGACTAGCGGGCAGGGGGAGACCCAGTACTTC. The J gene is TRBJ2-5, the V gene TRBV5-4; 10 bases are shared with TRBD2. The germline CDR1 and CDR2 sequences are SGHNT and YYREEE (reference sequence). V lost 1 base, J lost 5 bases, and 8 bases stayed unmatched. The CDR3 has 16 residues.

This chain joins TRBV7-6 and TRBJ1-1, with 8 bases matching TRBD1. Looked up from germline, CDR1 is SGHVS and CDR2 is FNYEAQ. J lost 2 bases, V lost 4 bases, and 12 bases had no gene match. The CDR3 is made up of 17 amino acids. Here the CDR3 reads CASSSRGGDRLNTEAFF. CDR3 sequence (DNA): TGTGCCAGCAGCTCCCGAGGGGGGGACAGGCTAAACACTGAAGCTTTCTTT.